The clone carrying this TCR beta chain was detected only once. Its antigen is still unknown. Generated by immunoSEQ multiplex PCR, the TCRdb table keeps only in-frame clones and is missing some. The data show approximately 590,000 clones, 95% to 96% seen once. CD8 cells regarded as naive lacked CD45RO, were positively chosen for CCR7, and omitted terminally differentiated effector memory CD45RA+ cells. Every donor was a Caucasian adult from Nashville, Tennessee. These data are taken from a study of shared clonotypes between healthy human individuals. For the study at large: Serving as donors were two women and a few men, whose ages spanned 18 to 49.

Study-wide findings and caveats: Shared across a handful of donors were 4% to 5% of the naive CD4 clonotypes. Generally, naive subsets came out with larger estimated richness than memory subsets.

This clonotype was sampled from a woman aged 25 to 45 in good health. The sample consisted of naive CD8+ T cells sorted from blood.

CDR3 coding DNA: TGTGCCAGCAACTCGGGAGCCTACGAGCAGTACTTC. Protein product: CASNSGAYEQYF. The genes are TRBV7-2 and TRBJ2-7; D may be TRBD2 (6 bases). V was trimmed by 7 bases and J by 2 bases, leaving 9 bases between them. This CDR3 is 12 amino acids long. The germline gives CDR1 SGHTA, CDR2 FQGNSA.